This T cell receptor beta chain was captured by sequencing in a study of T cells in Graves' hyperthyroidism and ophthalmopathy. About the study: Peripheral blood was obtained at initial diagnosis, preceding any treatment.

CDR1 SGHAT and CDR2 FQNNGV come from the germline V gene. Trimming at V came to 5 bases and at J to 3 bases, leaving 4 bases not matched to a gene. This CDR3 comprises 15 residues. In the ophthalmopathy cohort, Clinical Activity Score was at least 3, NOSPECS grade at least 4, and duration under 3 months. This clonotype was observed at least ten times. Its target is unknown. RNA transcripts gave rise to amplified TCR beta CDR3 regions. During a first-round RT-PCR of the TCR CDR3, the HTBI primer set was used. TCRdb re-called the multiplex PCR reads through MiXCR, storing one row per CDR3 protein. The sample has 660,000 or so distinct CDR3 sequences, around 20% seen once. Study-level findings and limits: Blood shared most expanded thyroid clonotypes above 0.001. Through a model of 13 V-J features, ophthalmopathy was separated from stable hyperthyroidism.

The rearrangement links TRBV11-2 to TRBJ1-6, with 7 bases matching TRBD1. What was sequenced was blood. This clonotype was sampled from a young man with Graves' ophthalmopathy. The CDR3 DNA reads as TGTGCCAGCAGCCAGGGGACAGTCTATAATTCACCCCTCCACTTT. Amino acid sequence: CASSQGTVYNSPLHF.